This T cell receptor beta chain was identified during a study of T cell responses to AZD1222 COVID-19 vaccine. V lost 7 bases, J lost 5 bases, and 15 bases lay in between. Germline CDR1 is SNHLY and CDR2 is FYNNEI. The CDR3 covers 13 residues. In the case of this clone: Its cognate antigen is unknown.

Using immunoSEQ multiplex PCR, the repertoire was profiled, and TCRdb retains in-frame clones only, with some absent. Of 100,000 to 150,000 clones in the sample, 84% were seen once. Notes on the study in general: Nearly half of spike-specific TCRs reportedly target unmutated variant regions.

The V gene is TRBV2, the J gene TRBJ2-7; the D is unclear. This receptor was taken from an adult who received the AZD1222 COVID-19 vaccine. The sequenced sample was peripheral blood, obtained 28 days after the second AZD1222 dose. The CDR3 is CASTPGQVNEQYF. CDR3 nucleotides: TGTGCCAGCACCCCCGGGCAGGTCAACGAGCAGTACTTC.